This is a list of T cell receptor beta chains from one sample in a study of shared clonotypes between healthy human individuals. The assay was immunoSEQ multiplex PCR, and TCRdb's table has in-frame clones only and misses some. This sample has 2 million to 2.5 million clones; approximately 96% occur once, and the top ten carry roughly 0.13%. The sequencing sample was made of naive CD4+ T cells sorted from blood. Receptors were obtained from a man between 18 and 35 years old in good health. CDR3s include the opening cysteine and the closing phenylalanine or tryptophan. The order of the fields is J gene, clone size, D gene, V gene, CDR3 protein, CDR3 DNA. A D gene is named only where the DNA matches it firmly. Rows may omit the clone size; those that give it use once, few, many or a size class.

>TRBJ2-3|-|-|TRBV30
CAWSVMPRDTQYF
TGTGCCTGGAGTGTAATGCCCCGGGATACGCAGTATTTT
>TRBJ1-2|once|-|TRBV6-1
CASQSTGLNYGYTF
TGTGCCAGCCAGTCAACTGGGCTGAACTATGGCTACACCTTC
>TRBJ2-3|-|TRBD1|TRBV5-4
CASSSTGTGGTDTQYF
TGTGCCAGCAGCTCTACCGGGACAGGGGGCACAGATACGCAGTATTTT
>TRBJ2-3|-|TRBD2|TRBV25-1
CASSEFSAIAGPTDTQYF
TGTGCCAGCAGTGAATTCTCGGCGATAGCGGGACCCACAGATACGCAGTATTTT
>TRBJ2-1|few|TRBD1|TRBV4-3
CASSQDGTGVYNEQFF
TGCGCCAGCAGCCAAGATGGGACAGGGGTCTACAATGAGCAGTTCTTC
>TRBJ1-1|-|TRBD1|TRBV4-1
CASSKRTGFGYTEAFF
TGCGCCAGCAGCAAACGGACAGGGTTCGGGTACACTGAAGCTTTCTTT
>TRBJ2-2|-|TRBD2|TRBV5-1
CASSPSLAAIFTGELFF
TGCGCCAGCTCACCTTCTCTAGCGGCCATATTCACCGGGGAGCTGTTTTTT
>TRBJ2-1|once|TRBD1|TRBV27
CASSLTGQGAFEQFF
TGTGCCAGCAGTCTTACGGGACAGGGGGCCTTTGAGCAGTTCTTC
>TRBJ2-7|-|TRBD1|TRBV10-1
CASSESSQGAYEQYF
TGCGCCAGCAGTGAGTCGTCGCAGGGGGCCTACGAGCAGTACTTC
>TRBJ2-2|-|TRBD1|TRBV6-6
CASSYPGQRTGELFF
TGTGCCAGCAGTTACCCGGGACAGAGAACCGGGGAGCTGTTTTTT
>TRBJ1-3|-|-|TRBV25-1
CASSVAAPSGNTIYF
TGTGCCAGCAGTGTGGCGGCTCCCTCTGGAAACACCATATATTTT
>TRBJ2-5|-|TRBD1|TRBV6-5
CASSGGTGRETQYF
TGTGCCAGCAGTGGTGGGACAGGCAGAGAGACCCAGTACTTC
>TRBJ1-1|-|-|TRBV30
CAWNPRGYNTEAFF
TGTGCCTGGAACCCCAGAGGGTATAACACTGAAGCTTTCTTT
>TRBJ1-5|-|TRBD1|TRBV7-9
CASSTGTGPQEPQHF
TGTGCCAGCAGCACCGGGACAGGGCCGCAGGAGCCCCAGCATTTT
>TRBJ1-3|-|TRBD1|TRBV7-9
CASSLRTGTGNTIYF
TGTGCCAGCAGCTTAAGGACAGGGACTGGAAACACCATATATTTT
>TRBJ2-2|-|TRBD1|TRBV6-5
CASRPGQGAGELFF
TGTGCCAGCAGGCCGGGACAGGGAGCCGGGGAGCTGTTTTTT
>TRBJ2-2|-|-|TRBV7-2
CASSRELMNTGELFF
TGTGCCAGCAGTAGGGAACTGATGAACACCGGGGAGCTGTTTTTT
>TRBJ1-1|-|-|TRBV2
CASSVRVGTEAFF
TGTGCCAGCAGTGTCAGGGTTGGCACTGAAGCTTTCTTT
>TRBJ1-5|once|TRBD1|TRBV28
CASSPPGGPQHF
TGTGCCAGCAGTCCCCCAGGGGGGCCCCAGCATTTT
>TRBJ2-1|-|-|TRBV7-2
CASSFRGSYNEQFF
TGTGCCAGCAGCTTCCGGGGTAGCTACAATGAGCAGTTCTTC
>TRBJ2-7|once|-|TRBV11-2
CASSLTSRSLFYEQYF
TGTGCCAGCAGCTTAACTAGTCGTTCTTTATTCTACGAGCAGTACTTC
>TRBJ2-4|-|TRBD2|TRBV11-2
CASSLVGLAGDRDIQYF
TGTGCCAGCAGCTTAGTGGGACTAGCGGGCGACCGGGACATTCAGTACTTC
>TRBJ2-3|-|-|TRBV2
CASSGGASRDTQYF
TGTGCCAGCAGTGGGGGAGCCAGCAGGGATACGCAGTATTTT
>TRBJ2-5|-|-|TRBV7-9
CASSLTEIQETQYF
TGTGCCAGCAGCTTGACAGAGATCCAAGAGACCCAGTACTTC
>TRBJ1-2|-|TRBD1|TRBV18
CASSEQGNYGYTF
TGTGCCAGCTCGGAACAGGGGAACTATGGCTACACCTTC
>TRBJ1-5|-|TRBD1|TRBV10-3
CATSTGGFVNQPQHF
TGTGCCACCTCGACAGGGGGCTTTGTCAATCAGCCCCAGCATTTT
>TRBJ2-7|-|-|TRBV6-6
CASSYSRRFSSYEQYF
TGTGCCAGCAGTTACTCGAGACGTTTTAGCTCCTACGAGCAGTACTTC
>TRBJ1-5|once|-|TRBV9
CASSPFGQNNQPQHF
TGTGCCAGCAGCCCCTTTGGACAGAACAATCAGCCCCAGCATTTT
>TRBJ2-7|-|-|TRBV10-3
CASRPNGPSYEQYF
TGTGCCTCCCGGCCGAACGGCCCCTCCTACGAGCAGTACTTC
>TRBJ2-5|-|-|TRBV5-1
CASSFPGQETQYF
TGCGCCAGCAGCTTCCCTGGGCAAGAGACCCAGTACTTC
>TRBJ2-7|-|-|TRBV2
CASSAAVSYEQYF
TGTGCCAGCAGTGCGGCGGTGTCCTACGAGCAGTACTTC
>TRBJ2-3|-|-|TRBV5-1
CASSFRGATDTQYF
TGCGCCAGCAGCTTCCGGGGCGCCACAGATACGCAGTATTTT
>TRBJ1-1|-|-|TRBV2
CASTGGPNTEAFF
TGTGCCAGCACCGGGGGCCCGAACACTGAAGCTTTCTTT
>TRBJ2-2|-|-|TRBV5-1
CASSSGQMNTGELFF
TGCGCCAGCAGCTCCGGACAGATGAACACCGGGGAGCTGTTTTTT
>TRBJ2-2|-|-|TRBV5-1
CASSLEGPGGELFF
TGCGCCAGCAGCTTAGAGGGTCCGGGCGGGGAGCTGTTTTTT
>TRBJ2-7|-|TRBD2|TRBV5-1
CASSLGAGNSYEQYF
TGCGCCAGCAGCTTGGGAGCGGGGAACTCCTACGAGCAGTACTTC
>TRBJ2-1|-|TRBD1|TRBV19
CASKPTGEYNEQFF
TGTGCCAGTAAACCGACAGGGGAGTACAATGAGCAGTTCTTC
>TRBJ1-1|once|-|TRBV15
CATRKEGGVNTEAFF
TGTGCCACCCGAAAGGAGGGTGGGGTGAACACTGAAGCTTTCTTT
>TRBJ2-2|-|-|TRBV15
CATRGGNTGELFF
TGTGCCACCAGGGGAGGGAACACCGGGGAGCTGTTTTTT
>TRBJ2-2|-|TRBD2|TRBV5-1
CASNKLAGDHTGELFF
TGCGCCAGCAATAAGTTAGCGGGGGACCACACCGGGGAGCTGTTTTTT
>TRBJ1-1|-|-|TRBV6-5
CASSPRALNTEAFF
TGTGCCAGCAGTCCGCGGGCCTTGAACACTGAAGCTTTCTTT
>TRBJ1-5|once|TRBD1|TRBV30
CAWSVMTGRYSNQPQHF
TGTGCCTGGAGTGTAATGACAGGGCGATATAGCAATCAGCCCCAGCATTTT
>TRBJ2-2|-|TRBD1|TRBV6-5
CASSTGQGNTGELFF
TGTGCCAGCAGTACGGGACAGGGAAACACCGGGGAGCTGTTTTTT
>TRBJ1-2|-|TRBD1|TRBV29-1
CSVEGGQGEGIGGYTF
TGCAGCGTTGAAGGGGGACAGGGGGAGGGAATTGGTGGCTACACCTTC
>TRBJ2-5|-|-|TRBV25-1
CASSLRALGDQYF
TGTGCCAGCAGTTTAAGGGCCCTAGGTGACCAGTACTTC
>TRBJ1-3|-|-|TRBV5-6
CASSLTGNTIYF
TGTGCCAGCAGCTTAACAGGAAACACCATATATTTT
>TRBJ2-5|-|TRBD1|TRBV19
CASTKGTANQETQYF
TGTGCCAGTACCAAGGGGACAGCTAACCAAGAGACCCAGTACTTC
>TRBJ2-3|-|-|TRBV25-1
CASSEEDSTDTQYF
TGTGCCAGCAGTGAAGAAGATAGCACAGATACGCAGTATTTT
>TRBJ1-2|-|-|TRBV7-9
CASSFNRDNYGYTF
TGTGCCAGCAGCTTTAATCGCGATAACTATGGCTACACCTTC
>TRBJ1-4|-|TRBD1|TRBV7-9
CASSSTGTKGEKLFF
TGTGCCAGCAGCTCGACAGGGACGAAGGGTGAAAAACTGTTTTTT
>TRBJ1-1|-|-|TRBV9
CASSARDIYTEAFF
TGTGCCAGCAGCGCCCGGGACATTTACACTGAAGCTTTCTTT
>TRBJ2-7|-|-|TRBV6-5
CASSKAGSYEQYF
TGTGCCAGCAGTAAGGCAGGCTCCTACGAGCAGTACTTC
>TRBJ1-1|-|TRBD1|TRBV19
CASSDRATMNTEAFF
TGTGCCAGTAGCGACAGGGCGACTATGAACACTGAAGCTTTCTTT
>TRBJ2-7|once|TRBD1|TRBV11-2
CASSRTGGVGYEQYF
TGTGCCAGCAGCCGGACAGGTGGAGTGGGCTACGAGCAGTACTTC
>TRBJ2-1|-|TRBD2|TRBV2
CASREREGLNNEQFF
TGTGCCAGCAGAGAGCGGGAGGGCCTTAACAATGAGCAGTTCTTC
>TRBJ1-6|-|-|TRBV25-1
CASSEYQGKNSPLHF
TGTGCCAGCAGTGAATATCAGGGGAAGAATTCACCCCTCCACTTT
>TRBJ1-4|-|TRBD1|TRBV19
CASSSGTGGGKLFF
TGTGCCAGTAGTTCAGGGACAGGGGGGGGAAAACTGTTTTTT